The clone carrying this TCR beta chain was seen ten or more times. Its antigen is still unknown. CDR3 length equals 17 residues. Germline CDR1 is SGHVS and CDR2 is FNYEAQ. V dropped 6 bases and J dropped 2; count of bases not matched to a gene: 5. The sample is drawn from a study of T cell repertoires in cytomegalovirus infection. Study overall: Researchers turned to recently identified HLA-C-restricted CMV epitopes as well as well-studied HLA-B-restricted ones. Public TCR beta signatures provided an indication of both CMV infection and a matching HLA type.

Study-level results: Cumulative frequency (of public TCR beta family members) identified carriers of CMV plus the relevant HLA. The response measured ex vivo was dominated by TCR beta clonotypes (HLA-C-restricted and CMV-specific).

TCRdb called the reads again in MiXCR, with one record for every CDR3 protein. The table includes about 770,000 distinct CDR3 sequences, about 29% detected once. The chain carries TRBV7-6 and TRBJ2-3; 16 bases match TRBD2. The clonotype originates from a human donor in good health (CMV status not recorded). Some clones in this sample may be carry-over from other donors' samples. The sample was cultured CD8+ T cells from PBMCs, taken from culture after CMV antigen stimulation. The CDR3 region is CASRGLAGGTITDTQYF. CDR3 nucleotides: TGTGCCAGCAGGGGACTAGCGGGGGGGACCATCACAGATACGCAGTATTTT.